This T cell receptor beta chain was documented in a study of T cells in Graves' hyperthyroidism and ophthalmopathy. Looking at the study overall: Blood was drawn when the patient was first diagnosed and still untreated.

Among ophthalmopathy patients, the Clinical Activity Score reached at least 3, the NOSPECS grade reached at least 4, and duration remained under 3 months. Patients with uncontrolled infections, other autoimmune diseases, pregnancy or lactation were excluded. Germline V gene lookup returns CDR1 SGHDT and CDR2 YYEEEE. The V gene lost 1 base and the J gene lost 9 bases, with 6 bases spanning the gap. The CDR3 has 11 residues. There were TCR beta CDR3 regions amplified from RNA transcripts. First-round RT-PCR targeting the TCR CDR3 was performed with the HTBI primer set. TCRdb reprocessed the multiplex PCR reads via MiXCR and lists one record per CDR3 protein. The top ten hold roughly 49% of the sample, which has over 400,000 distinct CDR3 sequences, less than 25% seen once. This clonotype was detected once.

The V and J genes are TRBV5-6 and TRBJ2-3, with D unclear. This TCR came from a woman in her 70s with Graves' ophthalmopathy. Sequencing input: blood. The CDR3 DNA follows: TGTGCCAGCAGCTTGTATGGGACGCAGTATTTT. Its protein is CASSLYGTQYF.